These 10 T cell receptor beta chains originate from one sample sequenced in a study of T cell repertoires in cytomegalovirus infection. Via MiXCR, TCRdb re-called the reads, giving one row per CDR3 protein. The sample lists over 300,000 distinct CDR3 sequences; 17% were seen once. Input material: PBMCs. The receptors were gathered from a human donor in good health (CMV status not recorded). Some clones in this sample may be carry-over from other donors' samples.

This clonotype was found many times. One end of the junction fails to match germline, which may point to a read error. The gene calls are TRBV7-7 and TRBJ1-1; no firm D call. Germline loops: CDR1 SSHAT, CDR2 FNYEAQ (reference sequence). This CDR3 is 13 amino acids long. The CDR3 protein is CASSLGLGTEAFF. The CDR3 region has the DNA TGTGCTAGCAGCTTAGGGCTAGGGACTGAAGCTTTCTTT. The variable domain in full, with the rest retrieved from reference TRBV7-7 and TRBJ1-1, is GAGVSQSPRYKVTKRGQDVTLRCDPISSHATLYWYQQALGQGPEFLTYFNYEAQPDKSGLPSDRFSAERPEGSISTLTIQRTEQRDSAMYRCASSLGLGTEAFFGQGTRLTVV.

This clonotype was recorded at least ten times. The chain combines TRBV7-2 with TRBJ2-2; 8 bases fit TRBD1. V dropped 5 bases and J dropped 5; count of bases not matched to a gene: 13. The CDR3 is 17 amino acids. CDR1 is SGHTA, CDR2 FQGNSA, per germline. The CDR3 coding sequence is TGTGCCAGCAGCCGGCAGCCGCAGGGGGCGGTGACCGGGGAGCTGTTTTTT. Its translation: CASSRQPQGAVTGELFF.

The J gene is TRBJ2-5, the V gene TRBV12-3 or TRBV12-4; 15 bases match TRBD2. V shed 5 bases, J shed 7 bases, and the junction held 8 bases outside the gene matches. The CDR3 contains 16 residues. The CDR3 reads CASSPRTSGGVGTQYF. The CDR3 bases are TGTGCCAGCAGTCCGAGGACTAGCGGGGGGGTGGGGACCCAGTACTTC.

This clonotype was detected many times. The chain has TRBV4-3 and TRBJ2-3; 9 bases align to TRBD2. This CDR3 is built from 16 residues. V shed 1 base, J shed 6 bases, and the junction held 8 bases outside the gene matches. Germline V gene sequence: CDR1 LGHNA, CDR2 YSLEER. CDR3: CASSQGRLAGTDTQYF. The CDR3, as DNA: TGCGCCAGCAGCCAAGGTCGGCTAGCGGGGACGGATACGCAGTATTTT.

J is TRBJ2-1 and V is TRBV15, with D possibly being TRBD1 (6 bases). Between the trimmed V and J ends, which lost 0 bases and 9 bases, there was a span of 12 bases. From germline, CDR1 is LNHNV and CDR2 YYDKDF (reference sequence). The CDR3 contains 14 residues. Here the CDR3 DNA reads TGTGCCACCAGCAGAGATATGGGGGCTGGTGAGCAGTTCTTC. Residues: CATSRDMGAGEQFF. Full variable domain (missing parts from reference TRBV15 and TRBJ2-1): DAMVIQNPRYQVTQFGKPVTLSCSQTLNHNVMYWYQQKSSQAPKLLFHYYDKDFNNEADTPDNFQSRRPNTSFCFLDIRSPGLGDTAMYLCATSRDMGAGEQFFGPGTRLTVL.

This clonotype showed up many times. The J gene is TRBJ2-7, the V gene TRBV5-4; 10 positions match TRBD1. Germline CDR1 reads SGHNT; CDR2 reads YYREEE (reference sequence). This CDR3 comprises 15 residues. V lost 5 bases, J lost 5 bases, and 10 bases stayed unmatched. The CDR3 bases are TGTGCCAGCAGTATCGCCGGGACAGGGGCTAACGAGCAGTACTTC. Amino acid sequence: CASSIAGTGANEQYF.

Many counts were recorded for this clonotype. The rearrangement joins TRBV7-9 to TRBJ2-5; D gene uncertain. CDR1 and CDR2 (germline): SEHNR, FQNEAQ (reference sequence). The CDR3 is made up of 12 amino acids. The V and J ends lost 1 base and 5 bases respectively, with 5 bases between them. The CDR3 bases are TGTGCCAGCAGCTTAGACCGGGAGACCCAGTACTTC. Translating gives CASSLDRETQYF. Together with reference TRBV7-9 and TRBJ2-5, the CDR3 gives the full variable domain: DTGVSQNPRHKITKRGQNVTFRCDPISEHNRLYWYRQTLGQGPEFLTYFQNEAQLEKSRLLSDRFSAERPKGSFSTLEIQRTEQGDSAMYLCASSLDRETQYFGPGTRLLVL.

This clonotype was seen a single time. This sequence joins TRBV20-1 and TRBJ2-5; 8 nucleotides line up with TRBD1. The CDR3 runs to 14 residues. Germline V gene sequence: CDR1 DFQATT, CDR2 SNEGSKA (reference sequence). The V and J ends lost 4 bases and 2 bases, in that order; junction bases with no gene match: 6. The DNA for the CDR3 is TGCAGTGCTACCCTTCGGACAGGGCAAGAGACCCAGTACTTC. Residues: CSATLRTGQETQYF.

The chain couples TRBV6-1 to TRBJ1-5, with 8 bases lining up with TRBD1. This CDR3 is built from 14 residues. The germline gives CDR1 MNHNS, CDR2 SASEGT. V was clipped by 5 bases and J by 7 bases; unmatched bases: 7. This chain's CDR3 is CASSPDRAYQPQHF. CDR3 nucleotide sequence: TGTGCCAGCAGTCCGGACAGGGCCTACCAGCCCCAGCATTTT.

The J gene is TRBJ1-3, the V gene TRBV20-1, with no clear D. V was clipped by 7 bases and J by 1 base, with 11 bases between them. Looked up from germline, CDR1 is DFQATT and CDR2 is SNEGSKA (reference sequence). The CDR3 sequence is 13 residues long. The CDR3 spells CSVSQESGNTIYF. The CDR3 nucleotides read TGCAGTGTCTCCCAAGAGTCTGGAAACACCATATATTTT.